Listed below are T cell receptor beta chains from one sample, sequenced in a study of blood T cell repertoires in COVID-19. The method was immunoSEQ multiplex PCR; TCRdb's version includes in-frame clones alone and lacks a portion of them. The sample shows more than 300,000 clones, about 90% of them seen only once. Sequenced material: PBMCs or T cells enriched from blood (not recorded which). Receptor source: a man aged 40-55 years in a cohort exposed to, infected with or recovered from COVID-19 (not recorded which). The CDR3 runs from the conserved cysteine through the conserved F or W. D genes are given only for firm matches. Clone size is stated in some rows and not others, as once, few, many or a class when expanded.

d_call	v_call	clone_size	j_call	cdr3_length	cdr3_nt	cdr3_aa
TRBD1	TRBV29-1	-	TRBJ1-1	14	TGCAGCGCCCGACAGGGGGCTATGAACACTGAAGCTTTCTTT	CSARQGAMNTEAFF
-	TRBV5-4	-	TRBJ1-1	14	TGTGCCAGCAGCTTCGACAGGAGGAACACTGAAGCTTTCTTT	CASSFDRRNTEAFF
-	TRBV3-1/TRBV3-2	-	TRBJ2-7	15	TGTGCCAGCAGCCCCCCCTCGGGAGTCGGCGGAAAGCAGTACTTC	CASSPPSGVGGKQYF
TRBD2	TRBV6-2/TRBV6-3	-	TRBJ2-7	15	TGTGCCAGCAGTTACGAACTAGCGGGAGGGTACGAGCAGTACTTC	CASSYELAGGYEQYF
TRBD2	TRBV2	-	TRBJ2-3	16	TGTGCCAGCAGTCTAGGACTAGCGGGGATCACAGATACGCAGTATTTT	CASSLGLAGITDTQYF
TRBD1	TRBV7-6	-	TRBJ2-1	14	TGTGCCAGCAGCTTGACAGGGGGTAACAATGAGCAGTTCTTC	CASSLTGGNNEQFF
TRBD1	TRBV5-4	-	TRBJ1-2	15	TGTGCCAGCAGCTTGGCCGGACAGGGAAGGAATGGCTACACCTTC	CASSLAGQGRNGYTF
TRBD1	TRBV5-1	-	TRBJ1-1	16	TGCGCCAGCAGCCCGGGACAGGGGGCGCTGAACACTGAAGCTTTCTTT	CASSPGQGALNTEAFF
-	TRBV4-1	-	TRBJ2-3	17	TGCGCCAGCAGCCAAGAACTAAGGGGGAGAGGTACAGATACGCAGTATTTT	CASSQELRGRGTDTQYF
TRBD1	TRBV7-9	-	TRBJ2-1	14	TGTGCCAGCAGCCAGGACAGGTTTGTGGATGAGCAGTTCTTC	CASSQDRFVDEQFF
-	TRBV30	-	TRBJ1-1	12	TGTGCCTGGACACAGGGTGGGACTGAAGCTTTCTTT	CAWTQGGTEAFF
TRBD1	TRBV29-1	-	TRBJ1-2	16	TGCAGCGTTGAAGATTCGGGACAGGGGGGTAACTATGGCTACACCTTC	CSVEDSGQGGNYGYTF
-	TRBV11-2	-	TRBJ1-1	14	TGTGCCAGCAGCCACCTACAGGGGAACACTGAAGCTTTCTTT	CASSHLQGNTEAFF
TRBD2	TRBV30	-	TRBJ2-2	14	TGTGCCTGGACCGGGACTAGCGTCACCGGGGAGCTGTTTTTT	CAWTGTSVTGELFF
-	TRBV3-1/TRBV3-2	-	TRBJ1-1	12	TGTGCCAGCAGCCATCAGTCTCTGGAAGCTTTCTTT	CASSHQSLEAFF
-	TRBV19	-	TRBJ2-1	16	TGTGCCAGTAGTACGACCCGTCCTAGCATTTACAATGAGCAGTTCTTC	CASSTTRPSIYNEQFF
-	TRBV19	-	TRBJ1-6	15	TGTGCCAGTACCCATCCAGCGGGGGGAGGGTCACCCCTCCACTTT	CASTHPAGGGSPLHF
-	TRBV9	once	TRBJ2-7	15	TGTGCCAGCAGCCCCCGTCGGGGGAGCCCCTACGAGCAGTACTTC	CASSPRRGSPYEQYF
-	TRBV7-9	-	TRBJ2-1	14	TGTGCCAGCAGGAGCAGGGGTTCCTACAATGAGCAGTTCTTC	CASRSRGSYNEQFF
TRBD1	TRBV5-1	-	TRBJ2-1	17	TGCGCCAGCAGCTTGGACGCCGGGACAGGGGTTTACAATGAGCAGTTCTTC	CASSLDAGTGVYNEQFF
TRBD1	TRBV6-5	-	TRBJ1-2	13	TGTGCCAGCAGTTATGGACAGGCAAATGGCTACACCTTC	CASSYGQANGYTF
-	TRBV18	-	TRBJ2-5	14	TGTGCCAGCTCACCACCGGGCCTACAAGAGACCCAGTACTTC	CASSPPGLQETQYF
-	TRBV18	-	TRBJ2-3	16	TGTGCCAGCTCACCAACCGGGACATTAGATACAGATACGCAGTATTTT	CASSPTGTLDTDTQYF
TRBD1	TRBV3-1/TRBV3-2	-	TRBJ2-7	16	TGTGCCAGCAGTTCTATGGACAGGGTGACTCCTTACGAGCAGTACTTC	CASSSMDRVTPYEQYF
-	TRBV27	-	TRBJ1-6	16	TGTGCCAGCAGTCCAACGACAGGTGGGATTAATTCACCCCTCCACTTT	CASSPTTGGINSPLHF
TRBD2	TRBV25-1	-	TRBJ2-7	14	TGTGCCAGCAGTGAGCCCGGGACTATAAACGAGCAGTACTTC	CASSEPGTINEQYF
-	TRBV18	-	TRBJ1-1	14	TGTGCCAGCTCGACCAATCCGGGAGGGACTGAAGCTTTCTTT	CASSTNPGGTEAFF
TRBD1	TRBV24-1	-	TRBJ1-5	14	TGTGCCACCAGAGGGCAGGGGGACAATCAGCCCCAGCATTTT	CATRGQGDNQPQHF
-	TRBV3-1/TRBV3-2	-	TRBJ2-7	12	TGTGCCTCCAGCCGTAGGGGCCACGAGCAGTACTTC	CASSRRGHEQYF
-	TRBV7-9	-	TRBJ1-2	13	TGTGCCAGCAGCGCGCAGGGCTCCTATGGCTACACCTTC	CASSAQGSYGYTF
TRBD2	TRBV28	-	TRBJ2-1	15	TGTGCCAGCAGTCAATCTAGCGGGAAGTACAATGAGCAGTTCTTC	CASSQSSGKYNEQFF
-	TRBV18	once	TRBJ1-3	13	TGTGCCAGCTCAGGCACGGAGGGAAACACCATATATTTT	CASSGTEGNTIYF
TRBD2	TRBV2	-	TRBJ2-3	14	TGTGCCAGCCTACTAGCGGGAGTTACAGATACGCAGTATTTT	CASLLAGVTDTQYF
-	TRBV7-2	-	TRBJ1-5	15	TGTGCCAGCAGCTTAATCTCTCCCGCCGGTCAGCCCCAGCATTTT	CASSLISPAGQPQHF
-	TRBV7-9	-	TRBJ2-7	14	TGTGCCAGCAGCTTAGATTTGGAGCCCTACGAGCAGTACTTC	CASSLDLEPYEQYF
-	TRBV28	-	TRBJ1-1	13	TGTGCCAGCAGTTTATCAGTTAACACTGAAGCTTTCTTT	CASSLSVNTEAFF
-	TRBV19	-	TRBJ2-5	13	TGTGCCAGTAGTATTTTCGAGAGAGAGACCCAGTACTTC	CASSIFERETQYF
TRBD2	TRBV30	-	TRBJ2-3	15	TGTGCCTGGAGTGTCCCTAGCGGGAGTACAGATACGCAGTATTTT	CAWSVPSGSTDTQYF
-	TRBV27	-	TRBJ1-6	12	TGTGCCAGCAGTTTATTAGATTCACCCCTCCACTTT	CASSLLDSPLHF
-	TRBV7-8	-	TRBJ2-7	15	TGTGCCAGCAGCTTAGCAATCGGGAGCTCCTACGAGCAGTACTTC	CASSLAIGSSYEQYF
TRBD1	TRBV2	-	TRBJ1-6	19	TGTGCCAGCAGTCTCCGGGGCTTTCAGGGGGCAATCGGTAATTCACCCCTCCACTTT	CASSLRGFQGAIGNSPLHF
TRBD2	TRBV27	-	TRBJ2-1	16	TGTGCCAGCAGTTTATGGCTAGCGGGACCTTACAATGAGCAGTTCTTC	CASSLWLAGPYNEQFF
-	TRBV7-9	-	TRBJ2-1	16	TGTGCCAGCAGCTTAATGTTCCGGGAGAGGTACAATGAGCAGTTCTTC	CASSLMFRERYNEQFF
-	TRBV7-2	-	TRBJ2-7	13	TGTGCCAGCAGCTCCCGTGGACTCTACGAGCAGTACTTC	CASSSRGLYEQYF
TRBD1	TRBV19	-	TRBJ1-1	17	TGTGCCAGTAGTATGTTTGGGCGGGGACAGAGGGTCACTGAAGCTTTCTTT	CASSMFGRGQRVTEAFF
-	TRBV4-2	once	TRBJ2-2	14	TGTGCCAGCAGCCAAGATTCTAACACCGGGGAGCTGTTTTTT	CASSQDSNTGELFF
-	TRBV25-1	-	TRBJ1-2	14	TGTGCCAGCAGTGATCCAGGGGTTGCGAAAGGCTACACCTTC	CASSDPGVAKGYTF
TRBD2	TRBV6-1	-	TRBJ2-1	16	TGTGCCAGCAGTGAAAGGCGGGAGACGGCCTACAATGAGCAGTTCTTC	CASSERRETAYNEQFF
-	TRBV13	-	TRBJ2-2	15	TGTGCCAGCAGCTTTTCTAGCGCGAACACCGGGGAGCTGTTTTTT	CASSFSSANTGELFF
-	TRBV5-1	-	TRBJ1-1	14	TGCGCCAGCAGCTTTACCGGGAGGGACACTGAAGCTTTCTTT	CASSFTGRDTEAFF
TRBD1	TRBV5-6	-	TRBJ2-7	18	TGTGCCAGCAGCTTGGACAGGGGGTCCCTTGCTTCCTCCTACGAGCAGTACTTC	CASSLDRGSLASSYEQYF
-	TRBV5-5	-	TRBJ1-2	13	TGTGCCAGCAGCTTGTCAGCAGGGTATGGCTACACCTTC	CASSLSAGYGYTF
TRBD2	TRBV11-2	-	TRBJ2-5	17	TGTGCCAGCAGCTCGAGACTGAGCGGGAGAGGTGGGGAGACCCAGTACTTC	CASSSRLSGRGGETQYF
-	TRBV4-1	-	TRBJ1-5	18	TGCGCCAGCAGCCAAGAGCCCCCGTTGGGACTTAGCAATCAGCCCCAGCATTTT	CASSQEPPLGLSNQPQHF
-	TRBV11-2	-	TRBJ2-7	14	TGTGCCAGCAGCTTAGTAAGCGGTGGGTACGAGCAGTACTTC	CASSLVSGGYEQYF